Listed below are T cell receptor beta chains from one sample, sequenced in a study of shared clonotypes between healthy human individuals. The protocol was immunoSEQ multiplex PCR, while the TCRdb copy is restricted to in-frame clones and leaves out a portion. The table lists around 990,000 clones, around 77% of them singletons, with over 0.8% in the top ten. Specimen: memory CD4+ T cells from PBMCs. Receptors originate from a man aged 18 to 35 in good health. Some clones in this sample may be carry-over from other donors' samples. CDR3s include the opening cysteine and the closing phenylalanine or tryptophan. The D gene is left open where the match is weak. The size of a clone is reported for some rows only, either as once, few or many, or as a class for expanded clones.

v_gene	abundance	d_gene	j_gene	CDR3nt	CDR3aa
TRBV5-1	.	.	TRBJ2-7	TGCGCCAGCAGCCCGGACGGGGCCGTCTACGAGCAGTACTTC	CASSPDGAVYEQYF
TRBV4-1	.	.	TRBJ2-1	TGCGCCAGCAGCCAAGATGGGCTAGGGCTCAATGAGCAGTTCTTC	CASSQDGLGLNEQFF
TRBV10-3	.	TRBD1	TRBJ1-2	TGTGCCATCAGTGGACAGGGCGCCGACTACACCTTC	CAISGQGADYTF
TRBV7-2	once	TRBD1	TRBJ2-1	TGTGCCAGCAGCTCACGGACAGGGGGCATGGCGCGCCAGCGGGGTGAGCAGTTCTTC	CASSSRTGGMARQRGEQFF
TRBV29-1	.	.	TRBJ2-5	TGCAGCGCAAAAGTGGCGGGGGAGACCCAGTACTTC	CSAKVAGETQYF
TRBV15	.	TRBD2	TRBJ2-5	TGTGCCACCAGCAGAGTGGGGGGGGAAGAGACCCAGTACTTC	CATSRVGGEETQYF
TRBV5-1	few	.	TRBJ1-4	TGCGCCAGCAGCCCAGTGGGGGCGCCAGGGACTAATGAAAAACTGTTTTTT	CASSPVGAPGTNEKLFF
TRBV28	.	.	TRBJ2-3	TGTGCCAGCAGTCGCGACAGACCCACAGATACGCAGTATTTT	CASSRDRPTDTQYF
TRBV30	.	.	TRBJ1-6	TGTGCCTGGAGTGTGGGGGGCTCCGGAAATTCACCCCTCTACTTT	CAWSVGGSGNSPLYF
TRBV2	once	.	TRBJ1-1	TGTGCCAGCCTCGGGACCGTTTGGGCTTTCTTT	CASLGTVWAFF
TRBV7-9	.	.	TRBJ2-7	TGTGCCAGCAGCTTTGTACAATACGAGCAGTACTTC	CASSFVQYEQYF
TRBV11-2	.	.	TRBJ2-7	TGTGCCAGCAGCTTATTAGCACAGGGCGGGGGACACGAGCAGTACTTC	CASSLLAQGGGHEQYF
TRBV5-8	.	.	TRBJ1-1	TGTGCCACCTGGGTAGGGGGTCACACTGAAGCTTTCTTT	CATWVGGHTEAFF
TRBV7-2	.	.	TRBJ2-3	TGTGCCAGCAGCTTAGCCCGACCGGCTAGCACAGATACGCAGTATTTT	CASSLARPASTDTQYF
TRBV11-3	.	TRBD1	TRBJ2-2	TGTGCCAGCAGCTTAACCAGGGGGCTGGCCGGGGAGCTGTTTTTT	CASSLTRGLAGELFF
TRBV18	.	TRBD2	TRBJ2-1	TGTGCCAGCTCACCACCGTCAGTAGCGGGAGTGAATGAGCAGTTCTTC	CASSPPSVAGVNEQFF
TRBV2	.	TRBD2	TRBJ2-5	TGTGCCAGCAGTGGACTAGCGGGAGGCCTGACCCAGTACTTC	CASSGLAGGLTQYF
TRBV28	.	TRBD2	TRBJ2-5	TGTGCCAGCAGTTTATCGGGACTAGGGAAAGAGACCCAGTACTTC	CASSLSGLGKETQYF
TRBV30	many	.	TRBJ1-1	TGTGCCTGGAGTGGGCCCAAAGCTTTCTTT	CAWSGPKAFF
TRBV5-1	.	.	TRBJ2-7	TGCGCCAGCAGTCAGGGTCATTCGAACGAGCAGTACTTC	CASSQGHSNEQYF
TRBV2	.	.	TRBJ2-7	TGTGCCAGCAGTGACAGGGCGCCCTACGAGCAGTACTTC	CASSDRAPYEQYF
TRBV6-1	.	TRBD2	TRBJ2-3	TGTGCCAGCAGTGACCCGAGGACTAGCGGATTCACAGATACGCAGTATTTT	CASSDPRTSGFTDTQYF
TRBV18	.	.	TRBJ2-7	TGTGCCAGCTCACCACAGGGGTTGCACGAGCAGTACTTC	CASSPQGLHEQYF
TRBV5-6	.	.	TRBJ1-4	TGTGCCAGCAGCTTGGGCCCCCCCAGGCCAACTAATGAAAAACTGTTTTTT	CASSLGPPRPTNEKLFF
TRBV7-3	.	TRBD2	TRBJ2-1	TGTGCCAGCAGCTTAATTTCGGGGACTAGCGTGAGTGAGCAGTTCTTC	CASSLISGTSVSEQFF
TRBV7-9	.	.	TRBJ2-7	TGTGCCAGCAGCCCTAGGCACTTC	CASSPRHF
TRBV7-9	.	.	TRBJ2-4	TGTGCCAGCAGCTTAGGTGGGGGAAACATTCAGTACTTC	CASSLGGGNIQYF
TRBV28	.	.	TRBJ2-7	TGTGCCAGCAGTTTACCAGCAACCTACGAGCAGTACTTC	CASSLPATYEQYF
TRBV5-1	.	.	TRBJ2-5	TGCGCCAGCAGCGATGGAGTGTTAGTAGGAGAGACCCAGTACTTC	CASSDGVLVGETQYF
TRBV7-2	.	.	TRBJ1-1	TGTGCCAGCAAATCCGGGACGGTGAACACTGAAGCTTTCTTT	CASKSGTVNTEAFF
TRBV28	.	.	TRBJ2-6	TGTGCCAGCAGTAGGCCGGTTCCAGGGGCCAACGTCCTGACTTTC	CASSRPVPGANVLTF
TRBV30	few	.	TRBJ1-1	TGTGCCTGGATAAAGGAGCTCGAAGCTTTCTTT	CAWIKELEAFF
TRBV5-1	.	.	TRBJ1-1	TGCGCCAGCAGCTTGGTCGGCCCCGGGGACACAACTAAAACTTTCTTT	CASSLVGPGDTTKTFF
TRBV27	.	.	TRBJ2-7	TGTGCCAGCAGTTTATTACCAGGGCCCGCGTCCTACGAGCAGTACTTC	CASSLLPGPASYEQYF
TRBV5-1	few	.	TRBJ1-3	TGCGCCAGCAGCTTGGGACAGGTCTCTGGAAACACCATATATTTT	CASSLGQVSGNTIYF
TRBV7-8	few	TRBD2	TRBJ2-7	TGTGCCAGCAGCCTATCATTGCTTCCAGCGGGAGAGGGCGAGCAGTACTTC	CASSLSLLPAGEGEQYF
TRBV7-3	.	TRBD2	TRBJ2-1	TGTGCCAGCAGCTTGACTAGCGGGAGTCTAAATGAGCAGTTCTTC	CASSLTSGSLNEQFF
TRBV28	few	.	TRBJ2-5	TGTGCCAGCAGATATTCTAGGTCCCGAGAGACCCAGTACTTC	CASRYSRSRETQYF
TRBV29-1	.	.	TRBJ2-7	TGCAGCGTTGCGGGGCGTACGGCCTACGAGCAGTACTTC	CSVAGRTAYEQYF
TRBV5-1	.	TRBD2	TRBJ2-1	TGCGCCAGCAGCCGGCGGACTAGCGGTCTAAATGAGCAGTTCTTC	CASSRRTSGLNEQFF
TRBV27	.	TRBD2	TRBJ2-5	TGTGCCAGCAGGAGAGGACGGCTAGCGGGAGAGACCCAGTACTTC	CASRRGRLAGETQYF
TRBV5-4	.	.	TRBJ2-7	TGTGCCAGCAGTCAACCGGGACCTCGCTACGAGCAGTACTTC	CASSQPGPRYEQYF
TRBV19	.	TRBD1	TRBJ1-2	TGTGCCAGTAGTTGGGGCCCCGACAGGGTAGCGAGCTACACCTTC	CASSWGPDRVASYTF
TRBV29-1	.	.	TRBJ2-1	TGCAGCGTTGAGGGCCCCGGGGTCTACAATGAGCAGTTCTTC	CSVEGPGVYNEQFF
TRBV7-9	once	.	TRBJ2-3	TGTGCCAGCACCGCTCTGGGAAATACGCAGTATTTT	CASTALGNTQYF
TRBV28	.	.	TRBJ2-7	TGTGCCAGCAGCAAACACCGACAGCCCTACGAGCAGTACTTC	CASSKHRQPYEQYF
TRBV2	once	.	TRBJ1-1	TGTGCCAGCAGGCTCGGCAGGGGATCTGAAGCTTTCTTT	CASRLGRGSEAFF
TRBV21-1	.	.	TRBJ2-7	TGTGCCAGCAGCAGCCTAGCGGGAGGGTACTTC	CASSSLAGGYF
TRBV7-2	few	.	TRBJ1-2	TGTGCCAGCAGCCCCCGGGGCCAACTCTCGGAAGGCTACACCTTC	CASSPRGQLSEGYTF
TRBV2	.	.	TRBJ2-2	TGTGCCAGCGCCACGGGGGCGGGGGTCGGGGAGCTGTTTTTT	CASATGAGVGELFF
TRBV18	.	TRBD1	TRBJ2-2	TGTGCCAGCTCACCCCTACAGACAGGGCCGAACACCGGGGAGCTGTTTTTT	CASSPLQTGPNTGELFF
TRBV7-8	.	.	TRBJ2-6	TGTGCCAGCAGCGGGGTCAGGCTAGGGGCCAACGTCCTGACTTTC	CASSGVRLGANVLTF
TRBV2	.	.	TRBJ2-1	TGTGCCAGCAGCCCTGAGGACGGGGGCAATGAGCAGTTCTTC	CASSPEDGGNEQFF
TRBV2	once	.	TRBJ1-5	TGTGCCAGCAGGGACGAGGGGCATAAGCCCCAGCATTTT	CASRDEGHKPQHF
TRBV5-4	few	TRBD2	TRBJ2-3	TGTGCCAGCAGCAGGGGACTAGCTGGTAGCACAGATACGCAGTATTTT	CASSRGLAGSTDTQYF